This T cell receptor (beta chain) was profiled in a study of T-cell reconstitution after alpha-beta-depleted transplantation in children. Per germline, CDR1 MNHEY and CDR2 SMNVEV (reference sequence). This CDR3 has 12 amino acids. With V trimmed by 8 bases and J by 11 bases, 8 bases remained unmatched. In its sample, this clonotype was seen many times. The target antigen is unknown. Unique molecular identifiers were built into the TCRbeta library. TCRdb reprocessed the PCR reads via MiXCR and lists one record per CDR3 protein. The table shows hundreds of thousands of distinct CDR3 sequences, with about a tenth occurring only once. Overall study results and limits: Several hundred graft clones that had expanded were reportedly the source of alpha-beta T cells about two months after transplant. Elevated TCRbeta diversity at day 60 was traced, in some patients, to surviving recipient T cells and thymic progenitors. By one year post-transplant, T-cell counts and diversity largely arose from T cells that were newly produced.

This specimen was PBMCs, taken before TCRalphabeta/CD19-depleted stem cell transplant. The clonotype comes from a boy younger than two with acute myeloid leukemia, due to receive a stem cell transplant. The chain joins TRBV27 to TRBJ1-5; 8 positions agree with TRBD1. The DNA of the CDR3 is TGTGCCAGCGGGACAGGCGGATCGGCCCAGCATTTT. The encoded protein is CASGTGGSAQHF.